The T cell receptor beta chain under discussion was sequenced for a study of regulatory T cells in long-lasting Graves disease. Study conclusions and caveats: Persistent disease showed a preference for TRBV28, TRBJ1-2 and TRBJ2-5.

The time point was: newly diagnosed GD, antithyroid drugs for less than 3 months. With RNA extracted from PBMCs as input, the TCR library was made. As regards this clonotype: The antigen remains undetermined.

TCR beta libraries were built with iRepertoire HTBI primers and Arm-PCR of CDR3 regions. TCRdb recomputed calls from the multiplex PCR reads with MiXCR, one row per CDR3 protein. The repertoire has about 540,000 distinct CDR3 sequences, roughly 13% of them found once; the top ten carry more than 8.5%. Germline values: CDR1 SGHTS, CDR2 YDEGEE. The CDR3 totals 20 residues. J was trimmed by 10 bases and V by 5 bases; bases with no gene match: 26. These same data were also listed under a study on T cells in Graves' hyperthyroidism and ophthalmopathy.

Sequencing was performed on peripheral blood mononuclear cells (PBMCs), taken at new diagnosis, from a patient treated with antithyroid drugs. This clonotype was sampled from a man aged 25 to 45 with Graves disease. This chain joins TRBV5-8 and TRBJ2-3; TRBD2 matches 12 bases. The CDR3 protein is CASSSDGQVAGLAGLDAQYF. The CDR3 DNA sequence: TGTGCCAGCAGTTCGGATGGACAGGTTGCAGGACTAGCGGGATTGGATGCGCAGTATTTT.